The 2 T cell receptor beta chains given below trace back to one sample, sequenced in a study of PD-L1 blockade in urothelial cancer. Measured with immunoSEQ multiplex PCR; TCRdb has only the in-frame clones, and not every one. In the table there are around 40,000 clones, approximately 90% of which are singletons. The material was PBMCs, obtained around atezolizumab (anti-PD-L1) treatment. Source of these receptors: a man between 60 and 75 years old with urothelial cancer.

The chain is built from TRBV7-7 and TRBJ2-5, with 8 nucleotides matching TRBD1. From germline, CDR1 is SSHAT and CDR2 FNYEAQ (reference sequence). The CDR3 runs to 13 residues. Trimming at V came to 5 bases and at J to 7 bases, leaving 6 bases not matched to a gene. CDR3 coding DNA: TGTGCCAGCAGCCCGGGACAGGAGGCGACCCAGTACTTC. Residues: CASSPGQEATQYF.

The V call is TRBV5-1, the J call TRBJ2-7; 8 bases are shared with TRBD2. V lost 3 bases, J lost 4 bases, and 9 bases stayed unmatched. There are 15 residues in the CDR3. Germline V gene lookup returns CDR1 SGHRS and CDR2 YFSETQ. DNA of the CDR3: TGCGCCAGCAGCTACTTGGCGGGGGGATCGTACGAGCAGTACTTC. It encodes CASSYLAGGSYEQYF.